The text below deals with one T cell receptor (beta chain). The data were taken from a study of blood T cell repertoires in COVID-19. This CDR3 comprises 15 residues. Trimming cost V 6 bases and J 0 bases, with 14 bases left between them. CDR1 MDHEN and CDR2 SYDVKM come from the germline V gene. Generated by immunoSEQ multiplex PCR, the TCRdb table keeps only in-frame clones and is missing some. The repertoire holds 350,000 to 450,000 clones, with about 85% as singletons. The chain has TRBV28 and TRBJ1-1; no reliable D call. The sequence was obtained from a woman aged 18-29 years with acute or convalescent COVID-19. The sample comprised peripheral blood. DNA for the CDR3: TGTGCCAGCAGGATCTATGGAGAGTTGAACACTGAAGCTTTCTTT. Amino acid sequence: CASRIYGELNTEAFF.